The present T cell receptor (beta chain) was sequenced within a study of T cells in Graves' hyperthyroidism and ophthalmopathy. It was around 10 ml of fresh peripheral blood that supplied the PBMCs. Authors of the study amplified TCR beta CDR3 regions from RNA transcripts. HTBI primers were used for first-round RT-PCR of the TCR CDR3. TCRdb re-called the multiplex PCR reads through MiXCR, storing one row per CDR3 protein. This sample carries approximately 380,000 distinct CDR3 sequences, roughly 13% of them seen once, and the ten largest clones take around 28%. The CDR3 has 15 residues. CDR1 is MNHNS, CDR2 SASEGT, per germline. The V end was cut by 0 bases, the J end by 3 bases, with 9 bases between. This clonotype has only a few counts.

Material for sequencing was blood. The TCR originated in a man over 45 with Graves' ophthalmopathy. The chain employs TRBV6-1 and TRBJ2-1; no clear D gene. In DNA form, the CDR3 reads TGTGCCAGCAGTGAAGCGCTTCTGGGCTACAATGAGCAGTTCTTC. Translation: CASSEALLGYNEQFF.